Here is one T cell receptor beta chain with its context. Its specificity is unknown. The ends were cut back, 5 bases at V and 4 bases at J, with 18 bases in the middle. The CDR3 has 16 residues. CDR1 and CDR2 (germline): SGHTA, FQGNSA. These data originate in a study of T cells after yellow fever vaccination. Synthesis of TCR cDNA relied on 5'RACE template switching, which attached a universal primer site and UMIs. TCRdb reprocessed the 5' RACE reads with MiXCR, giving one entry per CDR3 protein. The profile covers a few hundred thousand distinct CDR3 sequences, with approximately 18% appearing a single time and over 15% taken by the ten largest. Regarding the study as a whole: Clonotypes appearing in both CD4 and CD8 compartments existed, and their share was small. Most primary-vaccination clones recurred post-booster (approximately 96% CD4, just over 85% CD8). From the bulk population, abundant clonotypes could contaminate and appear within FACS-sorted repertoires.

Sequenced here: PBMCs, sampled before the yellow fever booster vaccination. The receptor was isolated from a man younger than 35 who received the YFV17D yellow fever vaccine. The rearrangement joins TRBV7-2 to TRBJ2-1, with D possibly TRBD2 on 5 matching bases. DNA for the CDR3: TGTGCCAGCAGCCCAACAATAGGACTCCGGTACAATGAGCAGTTCTTC. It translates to CASSPTIGLRYNEQFF.